This T cell receptor beta chain derives from a study of metastatic and nonmetastatic thyroid tumors. Study overall: Repertoires were compared across blood and tumor or nodule tissue from malignant and benign thyroid patients. Findings and caveats of the study: Significantly higher TCR beta diversity was reportedly seen in malignant thyroid tumors than benign nodules, in blood and tumor.

Authors' processing steps: To classify distant metastasis in papillary thyroid cancer, a model was built from CDR3 differences across clinicopathological groups. TCRdb reprocessed the PCR reads via MiXCR. The V and J calls follow TCRdb's processing rather than the paper's. The profile shows roughly 30,000 clones, approximately 20% of them singletons. This clone was seen repeatedly, ten times or more. The antigen is unknown. Patients had received no treatment of any kind before thyroid surgery. Sequenced input: blood. The TCR sequence derives from a female donor with papillary thyroid cancer or a benign thyroid nodule (not recorded which). Some clones in this sample may be carry-over from other donors' samples.

This CDR3 is CASRPPGGPWETQYF. Here the CDR3 DNA reads TGCGCCAGCAGACCCCCCGGGGGCCCTTGGGAGACCCAGTACTTC. The chain employs TRBV5-1 and TRBJ2-5; D tentatively fits TRBD1 or TRBD2 (6 bases each). The CDR3 spans 15 residues. V was trimmed by 5 bases and J by 5 bases, leaving 19 bases between them. Per the germline V gene, CDR1 is SGHRS and CDR2 is YFSETQ.